This TCR beta chain derives from a study of shared clonotypes between healthy human individuals. Germline CDR1 and CDR2: DFQATT and SNEGSKA (reference sequence). The CDR3 spans 11 residues. Method: immunoSEQ multiplex PCR; TCRdb's copy keeps in-frame clones and lacks some. The sample lists over 1.4 million clones, roughly 96% occurring once. Specimen: naive CD4+ T cells sorted from blood. Subset here: CD45RA+ positively selected. V is TRBV20-1 and J is TRBJ2-2, with a tentative D call TRBD1 (5 bases). The receptor was derived from a man in his thirties or forties in good health. Written as DNA, the CDR3 is TGCAGCGGTCAGGGAACCGGGGAGCTGTTTTTT. This codes for CSGQGTGELFF.